The entry that follows covers one TCR beta chain sequence. Original handling: Estimation of nucleated cell counts relied on the amplification of reference gene primers. Produced via immunoSEQ multiplex PCR; TCRdb's table is partial and in-frame only. The V and J calls and clone size are taken from that table; D and trimming were inferred from the DNA. The sample consists of under 45,000 clones, around 88% of them appearing once. Germline V lookup: CDR1 SGDLS, CDR2 YYNGEE. The length of the CDR3 is 16 residues. V was pared by 0 bases and J by 0 bases, with 12 bases between. This sample is drawn from a study of blood T cell repertoires in COVID-19.

The genes are TRBV9 and TRBJ1-1; D might be TRBD1 (5 bases). This receptor was obtained from a woman aged 80 or over with active or convalescent COVID-19. The sequenced sample was peripheral blood. DNA of the CDR3: TGTGCCAGCAGCGTAGATCAGGGCCGAATGAACACTGAAGCTTTCTTT. Amino acid sequence: CASSVDQGRMNTEAFF. The full variable domain, in which reference TRBV9 and TRBJ1-1 provide the parts outside the CDR3, is DSGVTQTPKHLITATGQRVTLRCSPRSGDLSVYWYQQSLDQGLQFLIQYYNGEERAKGNILERFSAQQFPDLHSELNLSSLELGDSALYFCASSVDQGRMNTEAFFGQGTRLTVV.